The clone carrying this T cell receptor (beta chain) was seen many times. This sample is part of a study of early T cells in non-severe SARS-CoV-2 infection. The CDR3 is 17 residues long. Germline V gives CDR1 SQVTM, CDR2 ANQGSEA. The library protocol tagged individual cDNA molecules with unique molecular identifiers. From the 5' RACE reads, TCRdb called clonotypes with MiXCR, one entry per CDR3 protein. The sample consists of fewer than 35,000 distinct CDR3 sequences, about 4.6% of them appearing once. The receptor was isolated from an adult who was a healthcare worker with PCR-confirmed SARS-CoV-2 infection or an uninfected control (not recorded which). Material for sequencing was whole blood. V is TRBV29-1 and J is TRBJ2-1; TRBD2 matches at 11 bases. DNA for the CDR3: TGCAGTTACTTTCGAAGACTAGCGGGACGCTCCTACAATGAGCAGTTCTTC. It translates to CSYFRRLAGRSYNEQFF.